Listed below are T cell receptor beta chains from one sample, sequenced in a study of regulatory T cells in long-lasting Graves disease. TCRdb fed the multiplex PCR reads into MiXCR, producing one record per CDR3 protein. The sample has some 560,000 distinct CDR3 sequences, more than 15% seen once. These data are also associated with another study on T cells in Graves' hyperthyroidism and ophthalmopathy.

Sequenced material: peripheral blood mononuclear cells (PBMCs), taken at new diagnosis, from a patient treated with antithyroid drugs. These receptors were obtained from a woman aged 40-60 years with Graves disease. The CDR3 runs from the conserved cysteine through the conserved F or W. The order of the fields is J gene, CDR3 length, D gene, V gene, CDR3 protein. The D gene is left open where the match is weak.

J gene: TRBJ2-7
CDR3 length: 14
D gene: -
V gene: TRBV7-9
CDR3 protein: CASSLQESAYEQYF

J gene: TRBJ1-2
CDR3 length: 12
D gene: -
V gene: TRBV12-5
CDR3 protein: CASGLKVYGYTF

J gene: TRBJ1-1
CDR3 length: 17
D gene: -
V gene: TRBV24-1
CDR3 protein: CATSSWTAQIPNTEALF

J gene: TRBJ1-1
CDR3 length: 12
D gene: TRBD1
V gene: TRBV12-3/TRBV12-4
CDR3 protein: CASSFRGREAFF

J gene: TRBJ1-2
CDR3 length: 14
D gene: TRBD1
V gene: TRBV4-1
CDR3 protein: CASSQEPGGGGYTF

J gene: TRBJ1-1
CDR3 length: 15
D gene: -
V gene: TRBV5-1
CDR3 protein: CASSIYTDLNTEAFF

J gene: TRBJ2-1
CDR3 length: 14
D gene: -
V gene: TRBV9
CDR3 protein: CASSVGPRNNEQFF

J gene: TRBJ2-2
CDR3 length: 17
D gene: TRBD1
V gene: TRBV24-1
CDR3 protein: CATSDFLGQGNTGELFF

J gene: TRBJ1-1
CDR3 length: 18
D gene: -
V gene: TRBV18
CDR3 protein: CASSPQSPSTTGGTEAFF

J gene: TRBJ1-4
CDR3 length: 14
D gene: TRBD1
V gene: TRBV20-1
CDR3 protein: CSARPQGAPEKLFF

J gene: TRBJ1-2
CDR3 length: 14
D gene: -
V gene: TRBV6-1
CDR3 protein: CASLGYGPGGGYTF

J gene: TRBJ2-7
CDR3 length: 15
D gene: -
V gene: TRBV20-1
CDR3 protein: CSATTLRRGLGEQYF

J gene: TRBJ1-2
CDR3 length: 14
D gene: -
V gene: TRBV4-1
CDR3 protein: CASSETRLWGGYTF

J gene: TRBJ1-1
CDR3 length: 15
D gene: TRBD1
V gene: TRBV5-1
CDR3 protein: CASSLRDREVTEAFF

J gene: TRBJ1-2
CDR3 length: 15
D gene: -
V gene: TRBV6-2/TRBV6-3
CDR3 protein: CASSSPGIKGNGYTF

J gene: TRBJ1-4
CDR3 length: 15
D gene: -
V gene: TRBV3-1
CDR3 protein: CASSPSLGTNEKLFF

J gene: TRBJ2-1
CDR3 length: 16
D gene: TRBD2
V gene: TRBV2
CDR3 protein: CASSSTASGGASEQFF

J gene: TRBJ1-1
CDR3 length: 12
D gene: TRBD1
V gene: TRBV19
CDR3 protein: CASKRTGLEAFF

J gene: TRBJ2-7
CDR3 length: 15
D gene: TRBD1
V gene: TRBV19
CDR3 protein: CASSGPGTGHHEQYF

J gene: TRBJ2-3
CDR3 length: 14
D gene: TRBD1
V gene: TRBV15
CDR3 protein: CATSRGQGSDTQYF

J gene: TRBJ1-2
CDR3 length: 14
D gene: -
V gene: TRBV4-1
CDR3 protein: CASSQAFGGVGYTF

J gene: TRBJ1-6
CDR3 length: 16
D gene: -
V gene: TRBV20-1
CDR3 protein: CSARSGGGPWGSPLHF

J gene: TRBJ2-3
CDR3 length: 15
D gene: -
V gene: TRBV20-1
CDR3 protein: CSARVFGGLADTQYF

J gene: TRBJ2-3
CDR3 length: 17
D gene: TRBD2
V gene: TRBV3-1
CDR3 protein: CASSPPGRGGVGDTQYF

J gene: TRBJ1-3
CDR3 length: 14
D gene: -
V gene: TRBV20-1
CDR3 protein: CSARGTFLGDTIYF

J gene: TRBJ1-3
CDR3 length: 14
D gene: -
V gene: TRBV19
CDR3 protein: CASSPPGQRNTIYF

J gene: TRBJ1-6
CDR3 length: 13
D gene: -
V gene: TRBV10-3
CDR3 protein: CAISDRDNSPLHF

J gene: TRBJ2-2
CDR3 length: 14
D gene: -
V gene: TRBV5-4
CDR3 protein: CASSLYSSDGELFF